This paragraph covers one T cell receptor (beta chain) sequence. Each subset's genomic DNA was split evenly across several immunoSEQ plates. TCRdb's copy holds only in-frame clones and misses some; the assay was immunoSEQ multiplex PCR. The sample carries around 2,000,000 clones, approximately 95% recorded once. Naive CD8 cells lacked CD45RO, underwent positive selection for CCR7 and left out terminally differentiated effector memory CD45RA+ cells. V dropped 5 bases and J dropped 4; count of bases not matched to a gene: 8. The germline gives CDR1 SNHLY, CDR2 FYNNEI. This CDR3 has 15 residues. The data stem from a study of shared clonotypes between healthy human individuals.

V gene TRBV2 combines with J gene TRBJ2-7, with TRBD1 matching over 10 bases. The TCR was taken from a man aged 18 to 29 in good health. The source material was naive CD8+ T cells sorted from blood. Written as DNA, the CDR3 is TGTGCCAGCAGTAGATCAGGACAGGGGGATTACGAGCAGTACTTC. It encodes CASSRSGQGDYEQYF. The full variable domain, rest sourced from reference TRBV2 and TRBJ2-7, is EPEVTQTPSHQVTQMGQEVILRCVPISNHLYFYWYRQILGQKVEFLVSFYNNEISEKSEIFDDQFSVERPDGSNFTLKIRSTKLEDSAMYFCASSRSGQGDYEQYFGPGTRLTVT.